This T cell receptor (beta chain) was sequenced during a study of Ad26.COV2.S vaccination and SARS-CoV-2 variants. Study in general: In the study, Ad26.COV2.S was injected intramuscularly once, or twice 56 days apart. Study findings and constraints: Participants given vaccine showed non-spike TCR breadth similar to that of placebo recipients. People who got the vaccine had more spike-specific TCR breadth than people who got placebo.

The CDR3 is 15 amino acids. The V gene's germline CDR1 is SGDLS and CDR2 YYNGEE. With 0 bases removed from V and 5 bases from J, the gap between germline ends came to 12 bases. The assay was immunoSEQ multiplex PCR, and TCRdb's table has in-frame clones only and misses some. The table includes 300,000 to 350,000 clones, 70% to 90% detected once. Sample treatment: around 19 received Ad26.COV2.S at low or high dose, single or two shots; five or six received placebo; per-sample allocation not given. It was on day 63 after the first vaccine or placebo injection that samples were taken. Worth noting for this clone: Antigen unknown.

The TCR originated in a person aged 18-60 years who received the Ad26.COV2.S COVID-19 vaccine or a placebo. The specimen was peripheral blood, collected in a trial of Ad26.COV2.S vaccine versus placebo. The chain links TRBV9 to TRBJ2-1; a weak D match, TRBD2 (6 bases). CDR3 DNA: TGTGCCAGCAGCGTAGGAGTAGCGGTGAACAATGAGCAGTTCTTC. Protein sequence: CASSVGVAVNNEQFF. Full variable domain (outside the CDR3, taken from reference TRBV9 and TRBJ2-1): DSGVTQTPKHLITATGQRVTLRCSPRSGDLSVYWYQQSLDQGLQFLIQYYNGEERAKGNILERFSAQQFPDLHSELNLSSLELGDSALYFCASSVGVAVNNEQFFGPGTRLTVL.